The clone carrying this T cell receptor (beta chain) has only a few counts. The entry originates in a study of blood T cell repertoires in COVID-19. The overall study: Acute-phase and convalescent COVID-19 samples originated in the United States, Italy and Spain. From T cells, B-cell-depleted T cells, or PBMCs came the material, which was cDNA or gDNA.

TCRdb's copy holds only in-frame clones and misses some; the assay was immunoSEQ multiplex PCR. The profile shows about 110,000 clones, 76% of them singletons. Germline assignment: CDR1 SGHTS and CDR2 YDEGEE. Trimming took 4 bases from V and 1 from J, leaving 8 bases between them. The CDR3 runs to 13 residues. The chain employs TRBV5-8 and TRBJ1-1; maybe TRBD1 (6 bases). The clonotype originates from a woman at least 80 years old with acute or convalescent COVID-19. Sequencing was done on a sample of peripheral blood. The chain's CDR3 is CASSRTENTEAFF. In nucleotides, the CDR3 is TGTGCCAGCAGCAGGACAGAGAACACTGAAGCTTTCTTT. Full variable domain (remainder filled in from reference TRBV5-8 and TRBJ1-1): EAGVTQSPTHLIKTRGQQATLRCSPISGHTSVYWYQQALGLGLQFLLWYDEGEERNRGNFPPRFSGRQFPNYSSELNVNALELEDSALYLCASSRTENTEAFFGQGTRLTVV.